The 24 T cell receptor beta chains below all came from one sample that was sequenced in a study of T cell repertoires in cytomegalovirus infection. TCRdb reanalysed the reads using MiXCR and keeps one entry per CDR3 protein. The sample carries about 530,000 distinct CDR3 sequences, about a quarter recorded once. The sequencing sample was made of PBMCs. The receptor source for this set is a human donor in good health (CMV status not recorded). Some clones in this sample may be carry-over from other donors' samples.

The CDR3 sequence is CASSPGTGVAYGYTF. In nucleotides, the CDR3 is TGTGCCAGTAGTCCTGGGACAGGGGTGGCCTATGGCTACACCTTC. The gene calls are TRBV19 and TRBJ1-2, with 10 bases identical to TRBD1. The CDR3 has 15 residues. V was clipped by 5 bases and J by 4 bases; unmatched bases: 7. Germline values: CDR1 LNHDA, CDR2 SQIVND (reference sequence).

The sample holds a few counts of this clonotype. V and J are TRBV4-1 and TRBJ1-2; D is unresolved. The CDR3 has 15 amino acids. Per the germline V gene, CDR1 is MGHRA and CDR2 is YSYEKL. Trimming removed 0 bases at V and 8 bases at J, with 16 bases between. CDR3 DNA sequence: TGCGCCAGCAGCCAAGAACCTCAGGTCCGGCGAGGCTACACCTTC. Protein: CASSQEPQVRRGYTF.

The count of this clonotype is one. The chain carries TRBV28 and TRBJ2-2; 8 positions match TRBD1. Germline trimming cut 5 bases from V and 3 bases from J; bases unmatched to any gene: 5. CDR1 is MDHEN and CDR2 is SYDVKM in the germline V gene. The CDR3 extends over 15 amino acids. This CDR3 reads CASSRARGHTGELFF. The CDR3 bases are TGTGCCAGCAGTAGAGCCAGGGGGCACACCGGGGAGCTGTTTTTT.

The rearrangement uses TRBV29-1 and TRBJ2-7; perhaps TRBD2 as D (6 bases). CDR3 length: 15 residues. V was shortened by 5 bases and J by 6 bases, with 23 bases between the two germline ends. The germline CDR1 and CDR2 sequences are SQVTM and ANQGSEA. For the CDR3, the DNA is TGCAGCGTTCTATATAAAGCGGGCCCACCCCCCGAGCAGTACTTC. This translates into CSVLYKAGPPPEQYF.

The chain couples TRBV6-2 or TRBV6-3 to TRBJ1-5; D uncertain. The CDR3 covers 13 residues. The V gene's germline CDR1 is MNHEY and CDR2 SVGEGT. Trimming removed 0 bases from V and 7 bases from J, with 7 bases in between. In DNA, the CDR3 is TGTGCCAGCAGTTACTCGGCAGGACAGCCCCAGCATTTT. Its translation: CASSYSAGQPQHF.

The chain combines TRBV7-3 with TRBJ2-3, with 11 bases that match TRBD2. The CDR3 covers 15 residues. V gave up 4 bases and J gave up 4 bases; unmatched junction bases: 4. Germline values: CDR1 SGHTA, CDR2 FQGTGA. The CDR3 reads CASSSTSGTPDTQYF. DNA of the CDR3: TGTGCCAGCAGCTCGACTAGCGGGACCCCAGATACGCAGTATTTT.

This clonotype was counted ten times or more. The chain carries TRBV6-2 or TRBV6-3 and TRBJ2-1; TRBD1 might be the D (5 bases). V was cut by 6 bases and J by 7 bases, with 13 bases left in between. This CDR3 region has 13 residues. CDR1 MNHEY and CDR2 SVGEGT come from the germline V gene. This chain's CDR3 is CASSLGADNEQFF. The CDR3 DNA reads as TGTGCCAGCAGCTTAGGGGCTGATAATGAGCAGTTCTTC.

J is TRBJ1-6 and V is TRBV12-3 or TRBV12-4; 7 nucleotides align to TRBD1. V dropped 1 base and J dropped 10; count of bases not matched to a gene: 4. The CDR3 is made up of 14 amino acids. The CDR3 region is CASSLGQGISPLHF. The CDR3 DNA is TGTGCCAGCAGTTTAGGACAGGGAATCTCACCCCTCCACTTT.

This clonotype was detected only a few times. At one boundary the junction diverges from the germline segment, which might be a read error. The CDR3 spells CASSNSRNEQFF. The CDR3 nucleotides are TGTGCCAGCAGTAACTCAAGGAATGAGCAGTTCTTC. The chain recombines TRBV6-2 or TRBV6-3 with TRBJ2-1, with D hard to call. The CDR3 runs 12 residues. Germline V gene sequence: CDR1 MNHEY, CDR2 SVGEGT.

In this sample, this clonotype turned up a few times. This sequence joins TRBV19 and TRBJ1-1; 8 positions agree with TRBD1. Trimming took 4 bases from V and 4 from J; bases not matched to a gene: 5. The CDR3 totals 14 residues. The germline V gene encodes CDR1 LNHDA and CDR2 SQIVND (reference sequence). The CDR3 reads CASSTQGVTTEAFF. CDR3 coding DNA: TGTGCCAGTAGTACACAGGGGGTGACCACTGAAGCTTTCTTT.

The genes are TRBV20-1 and TRBJ2-7, with 12 positions matching TRBD2. Trimming cost V 5 bases and J 2 bases; bases outside gene matches: 4. The CDR3 spans 14 residues. Looked up from germline, CDR1 is DFQATT and CDR2 is SNEGSKA (reference sequence). The CDR3 protein is CSAATSGSPYEQYF. The CDR3 DNA follows: TGCAGTGCTGCGACTAGCGGGAGTCCCTACGAGCAGTACTTC.

This clonotype appeared a few times. The chain is built from TRBV7-6 and TRBJ1-1, with D unclear. V was trimmed by 2 bases and J by 5 bases, leaving 9 bases between them. The length of the CDR3 is 13 residues. Germline V CDR1 and CDR2: SGHVS, FNYEAQ. CDR3 in DNA: TGTGCCAGCAGCTTACGGGAGAGAACTGAAGCTTTCTTT. It yields the protein CASSLRERTEAFF.

The CDR3 spells CSASGSLDGGTDTQYF. The CDR3 nucleotides read TGCAGTGCTAGTGGGTCTCTGGACGGAGGCACAGATACGCAGTATTTT. V gene TRBV20-1 combines with J gene TRBJ2-3, with D uncertain. The CDR3 is made up of 16 amino acids. V was clipped by 3 bases and J by 1 base, with 17 bases between them. Germline V gene data show CDR1 as DFQATT and CDR2 as SNEGSKA (reference sequence).

This clonotype was counted ten times or more. The genes are TRBV7-2 and TRBJ1-1, with 10 bases lining up with TRBD1. CDR1 and CDR2 (germline): SGHTA, FQGNSA. Trimming removed 5 bases from V and 4 bases from J; junction bases left unmatched: 7. This CDR3 contains 15 residues. In DNA form, the CDR3 reads TGTGCCAGCAGCCTCTCGGGACAGGGGTTCACTGAAGCTTTCTTT. Amino acids: CASSLSGQGFTEAFF. Together with reference TRBV7-2 and TRBJ1-1, the CDR3 gives the full variable domain: GAGVSQSPSNKVTEKGKDVELRCDPISGHTALYWYRQSLGQGLEFLIYFQGNSAPDKSGLPSDRFSAERTGGSVSTLTIQRTQQEDSAVYLCASSLSGQGFTEAFFGQGTRLTVV.

The sample holds many counts of this clonotype. The chain combines TRBV6-1 with TRBJ2-7; a weak D match, TRBD1 (5 bases). The V gene lost 7 bases and the J gene lost 5 bases, with 15 bases spanning the gap. Per germline, CDR1 MNHNS and CDR2 SASEGT. This CDR3 comprises 13 residues. In DNA, the CDR3 is TGTGCCAGCATCGGGCCCAGGGTCGACGAGCAGTACTTC. Translated: CASIGPRVDEQYF.

This clonotype came up a few times. The V gene is TRBV28, the J gene TRBJ2-7; possibly TRBD1 or TRBD2 for D (6 bases each). Trimming took 5 bases from V and 5 from J, leaving 10 bases between them. CDR3 length: 12 amino acids. Germline V gene lookup returns CDR1 MDHEN and CDR2 SYDVKM. The CDR3 nucleotides are TGTGCCAGCAGTGAAAGGGGGGACGAGCAGTACTTC. It codes for CASSERGDEQYF.

This clonotype has only a few counts. The rearrangement joins TRBV24-1 to TRBJ1-2; D is uncertain. The CDR3 is 16 residues long. Germline loops: CDR1 KGHDR, CDR2 SFDVKD. The V end was cut by 4 bases, the J end by 2 bases, with 16 bases between. CDR3 bases: TGTGCCACCAGTGACCCCCCGTGGAAGGCAAACTATGGCTACACCTTC. It translates to CATSDPPWKANYGYTF.

This clonotype turned up a few times. The chain combines TRBV7-9 with TRBJ1-1, with unresolved D. Trimming left V 1 base short and J 4 bases short, with 13 bases between. The CDR3 is 15 amino acids. Germline V CDR1 and CDR2: SEHNR, FQNEAQ (reference sequence). The CDR3 DNA follows: TGTGCCAGCAGCTTAGTCCCACCTCGGGGCACTGAAGCTTTCTTT. Translation: CASSLVPPRGTEAFF.

The chain employs TRBV28 and TRBJ2-3; D unresolved. V was trimmed by 3 bases and J by 4 bases, leaving 8 bases between them. Germline values: CDR1 MDHEN, CDR2 SYDVKM. The length of the CDR3 is 13 residues. CDR3 bases: TGTGCCAGCAGTTTCGACTGGGCAGATACGCAGTATTTT. It translates to CASSFDWADTQYF.

This clonotype turned up a few times. The V and J genes are TRBV7-2 and TRBJ1-6; 8 bases are shared with TRBD1. Losses at the gene ends were 6 bases for V and 1 base for J; bases not matched to a gene: 8. Germline loops: CDR1 SGHTA, CDR2 FQGNSA. The CDR3 sequence is 17 residues long. The CDR3 nucleotides read TGTGCCAGCAGAAGATACAGGGGGAAATCCTATAATTCACCCCTCCACTTT. Translating it yields CASRRYRGKSYNSPLHF.

V is TRBV29-1 and J is TRBJ2-2; D not certain. Per germline, CDR1 SQVTM and CDR2 ANQGSEA. This CDR3 is 12 amino acids long. V was clipped by 6 bases and J by 6 bases, with 11 bases between them. CDR3 in amino acids: CSVEQWAGELFF. CDR3 nucleotides: TGCAGCGTGGAACAATGGGCCGGGGAGCTGTTTTTT.

The chain joins TRBV12-3 or TRBV12-4 to TRBJ2-1; 7 nucleotides align to TRBD2. J gave up 0 bases and V 3 bases, and 5 bases lay outside the gene matches. The CDR3 totals 16 residues. The CDR3 loop is CASSFAGVHSYNEQFF. In DNA, the CDR3 is TGTGCCAGCAGTTTCGCGGGAGTACACTCCTACAATGAGCAGTTCTTC.

The CDR3 region has the DNA TGCGCCAGCAGCCTGATCCCGGGACAGGGACACTACGAGCAGTACTTC. Its protein product is CASSLIPGQGHYEQYF. The rearrangement joins TRBV4-1 to TRBJ2-7, with 9 nucleotides matching TRBD1. The J segment lost 3 bases and the V segment lost 4 bases, leaving 10 bases of the junction unmatched. The CDR3 sequence is 16 residues long. Germline lookup yields CDR1 MGHRA and CDR2 YSYEKL.

The chain employs TRBV19 and TRBJ2-5; 8 nucleotides match TRBD1. The junction had 8 bases not matched to a gene; V was cut back by 2 bases and J by 3 bases. The CDR3 is 16 residues long. Per the germline V gene, CDR1 is LNHDA and CDR2 is SQIVND (reference sequence). CDR3 region: CASSILSGTGEETQYF. The DNA of the CDR3 is TGTGCCAGTAGTATACTATCCGGGACAGGTGAAGAGACCCAGTACTTC. The full variable domain, rest sourced from reference TRBV19 and TRBJ2-5, is DGGITQSPKYLFRKEGQNVTLSCEQNLNHDAMYWYRQDPGQGLRLIYYSQIVNDFQKGDIAEGYSVSREKKESFPLTVTSAQKNPTAFYLCASSILSGTGEETQYFGPGTRLLVL.